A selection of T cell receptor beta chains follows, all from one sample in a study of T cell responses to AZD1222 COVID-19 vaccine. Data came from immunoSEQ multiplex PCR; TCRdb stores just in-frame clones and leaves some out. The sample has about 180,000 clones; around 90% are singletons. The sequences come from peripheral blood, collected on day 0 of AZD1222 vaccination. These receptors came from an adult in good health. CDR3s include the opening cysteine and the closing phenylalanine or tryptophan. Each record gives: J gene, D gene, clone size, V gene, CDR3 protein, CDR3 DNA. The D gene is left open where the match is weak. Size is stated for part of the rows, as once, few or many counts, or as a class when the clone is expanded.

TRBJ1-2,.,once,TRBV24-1,CATSDFQENYGYTF,TGTGCCACCAGTGATTTCCAGGAAAACTATGGCTACACCTTC
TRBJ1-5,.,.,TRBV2,CASWAAGLSNQPQHF,TGTGCCAGCTGGGCGGCAGGGCTTAGCAATCAGCCCCAGCATTTT
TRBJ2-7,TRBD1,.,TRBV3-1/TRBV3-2,CASSHPVTGTGVYEQYF,TGTGCCAGCAGCCACCCAGTAACCGGGACAGGCGTCTACGAGCAGTACTTC
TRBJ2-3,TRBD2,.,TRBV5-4,CASRSTSGAGTDTQYF,TGTGCCTCAAGGTCGACTAGCGGGGCCGGCACAGATACGCAGTATTTT
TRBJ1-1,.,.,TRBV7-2,CASSFASQGGEAFF,TGTGCCAGCAGCTTTGCCTCTCAGGGTGGTGAAGCTTTCTTT
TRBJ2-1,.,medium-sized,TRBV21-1,CASSKGPSSNEQFF,TGTGCCAGCAGCAAAGGCCCCTCTAGCAATGAGCAGTTCTTC
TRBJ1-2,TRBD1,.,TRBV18,CASSPPSGGYYGYTF,TGTGCCAGCTCACCACCGTCAGGGGGCTACTATGGCTACACCTTC
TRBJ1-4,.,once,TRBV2,CASSKNRPDNEKLFF,TGTGCCAGCAGTAAAAACAGGCCCGATAATGAAAAACTGTTTTTT
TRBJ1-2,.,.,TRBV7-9,CASSLAGSGNPKGYTF,TGTGCCAGCAGCTTAGCGGGGTCCGGCAACCCCAAAGGCTACACCTTC
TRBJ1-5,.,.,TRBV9,CASSTNYNQPQHF,TGTGCCAGCAGCACCAACTACAATCAGCCCCAGCATTTT
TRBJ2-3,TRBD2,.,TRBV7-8,CASSTRILAGGPSGDTQYF,TGTGCCAGCAGCACACGAATACTAGCGGGAGGGCCCTCTGGGGATACGCAGTATTTT
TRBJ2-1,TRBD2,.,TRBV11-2,CASSPGTSGYNEQFF,TGTGCCAGCAGCCCTGGGACTAGCGGATACAATGAGCAGTTCTTC
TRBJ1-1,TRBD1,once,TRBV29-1,CSVTSGGENTEAFF,TGCAGCGTCACCTCAGGGGGCGAGAACACTGAAGCTTTCTTT
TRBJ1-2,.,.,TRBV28,CASSFGGRANYGYTF,TGTGCCAGCAGTTTTGGCGGGAGGGCTAACTATGGCTACACCTTC